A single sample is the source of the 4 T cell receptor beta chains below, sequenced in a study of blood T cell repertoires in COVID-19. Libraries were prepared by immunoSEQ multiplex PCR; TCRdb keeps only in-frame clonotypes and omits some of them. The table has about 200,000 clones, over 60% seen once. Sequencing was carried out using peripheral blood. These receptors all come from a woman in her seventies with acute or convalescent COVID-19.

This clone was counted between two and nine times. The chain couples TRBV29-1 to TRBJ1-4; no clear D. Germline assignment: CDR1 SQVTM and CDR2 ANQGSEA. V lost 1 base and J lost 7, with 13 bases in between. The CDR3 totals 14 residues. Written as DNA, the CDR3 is TGCAGCGTTGAAGGAAAAGGGAGCGGTGAAAAACTGTTTTTT. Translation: CSVEGKGSGEKLFF.

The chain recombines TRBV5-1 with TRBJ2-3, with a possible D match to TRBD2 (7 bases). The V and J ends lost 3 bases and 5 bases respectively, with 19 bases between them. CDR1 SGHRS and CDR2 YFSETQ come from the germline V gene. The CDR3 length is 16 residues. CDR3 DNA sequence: TGCGCCAGCAGCTATCTCGGGGGCGGGAGTGTAGATACGCAGTATTTT. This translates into CASSYLGGGSVDTQYF.

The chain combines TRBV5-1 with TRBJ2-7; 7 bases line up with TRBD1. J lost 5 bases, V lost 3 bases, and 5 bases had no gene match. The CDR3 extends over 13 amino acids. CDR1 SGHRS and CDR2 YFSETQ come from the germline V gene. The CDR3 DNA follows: TGCGCCAGCAGCTCTTGGACAGGCAACGAGCAGTACTTC. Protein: CASSSWTGNEQYF.

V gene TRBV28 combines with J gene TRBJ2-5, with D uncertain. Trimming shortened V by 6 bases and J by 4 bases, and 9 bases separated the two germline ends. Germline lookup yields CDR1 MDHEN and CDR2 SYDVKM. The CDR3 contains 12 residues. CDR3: CASSLYSETQYF. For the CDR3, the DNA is TGTGCCAGCAGCCTCTACTCAGAGACCCAGTACTTC.